This T cell receptor beta chain stems from a study of CD8+CD57+ T cells in acquired aplastic anemia. Study details: Sorted cells (CD4+ and CD8+) yielded DNA amounts that averaged about 3.4 ug. Findings and caveats of the study: Overlap between patients and controls comprised roughly 30 CD8+ CDR3 sequences.

For sequencing, patients were chosen who had shown expansion of CD8+CD57+ cells by flow cytometry. With no exception, the patients had severe acquired aplastic anemia. V was clipped by 4 bases and J by 10 bases; unmatched bases: 10. The length of the CDR3 is 14 residues. The V gene's germline CDR1 is SGHTA and CDR2 FQGNSA. TCR beta VDJ and CDR3 were profiled, and genomic DNA was the template. TCRdb reprocessed the reads via MiXCR and lists one record per CDR3 protein. The sample yields over 150,000 distinct CDR3 sequences, about 60% seen once. Comments on this clonotype: Antigen unknown.

The TCR comes from a human donor with aplastic anemia. This chain joins TRBV7-2 and TRBJ2-1; 7 bases agree with TRBD2. Source material: sorted CD4+, CD8+, or CD8+CD57+ T cells (not recorded which) from PBMCs. The CDR3 protein is CASSSGLPRGEQFF. CDR3 DNA sequence: TGTGCCAGCAGCTCGGGACTACCTCGGGGAGAGCAGTTCTTC.